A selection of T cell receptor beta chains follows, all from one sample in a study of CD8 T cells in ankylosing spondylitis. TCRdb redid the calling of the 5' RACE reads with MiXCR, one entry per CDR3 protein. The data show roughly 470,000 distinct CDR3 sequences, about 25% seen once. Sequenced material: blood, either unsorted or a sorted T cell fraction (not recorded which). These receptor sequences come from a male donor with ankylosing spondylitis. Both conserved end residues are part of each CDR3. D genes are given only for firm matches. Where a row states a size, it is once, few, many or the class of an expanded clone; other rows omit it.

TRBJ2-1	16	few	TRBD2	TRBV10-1	CASSDVAGGAYNEQFF	TGCGCCAGCAGTGATGTAGCGGGAGGGGCTTACAATGAGCAGTTCTTC
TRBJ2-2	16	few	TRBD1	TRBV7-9	CASSHGRGRVTGELFF	TGTGCCAGCAGCCATGGAAGGGGGCGAGTCACCGGGGAGCTGTTTTTT
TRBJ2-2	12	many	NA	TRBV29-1	CSVERNTGELFF	TGCAGCGTTGAACGGAACACCGGGGAGCTGTTTTTT
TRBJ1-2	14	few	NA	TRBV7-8	CASSSRVSNYGYTF	TGTGCCAGCAGCTCCAGAGTTTCTAACTATGGCTACACCTTC
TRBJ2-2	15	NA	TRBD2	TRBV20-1	CSARDPGGVDGELFF	TGCAGTGCTAGAGATCCGGGAGGAGTAGACGGGGAGCTGTTTTTT
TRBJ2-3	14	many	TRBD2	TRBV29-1	CSVTGTSDTDTQYF	TGCAGCGTAACCGGGACTAGCGACACAGATACGCAGTATTTT
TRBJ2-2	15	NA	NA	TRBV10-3	CAISESTGARGELFF	TGTGCCATCAGTGAGTCGACGGGAGCTCGAGGGGAGCTGTTTTTT
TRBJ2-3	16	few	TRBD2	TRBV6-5	CASSYEGLADTDTQYF	TGTGCCAGCAGTTACGAAGGACTAGCGGACACAGATACGCAGTATTTT
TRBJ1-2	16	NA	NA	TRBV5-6	CASSLVPAQSSYGYTF	TGTGCCAGCAGCTTGGTCCCGGCACAGAGTTCCTATGGCTACACCTTC
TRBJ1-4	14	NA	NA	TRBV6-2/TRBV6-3	CASSWDPTNEKLFF	TGTGCCAGCAGCTGGGATCCAACTAATGAAAAACTGTTTTTT
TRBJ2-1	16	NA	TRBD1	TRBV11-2	CASSRDGIGTDNEQFF	TGTGCCAGCAGCCGTGACGGGATCGGGACAGACAATGAGCAGTTCTTC
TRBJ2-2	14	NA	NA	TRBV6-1	CASRGTKNTGELFF	TGTGCCAGCAGAGGGACAAAGAACACCGGGGAGCTGTTTTTT
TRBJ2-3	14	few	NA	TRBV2	CAADRPAGTDTQYF	TGTGCCGCAGACCGACCGGCTGGCACAGATACGCAGTATTTT
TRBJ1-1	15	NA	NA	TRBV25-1	CASSTPLQGNTEAFF	TGTGCCAGCAGCACCCCCCTGCAGGGGAACACTGAAGCTTTCTTT
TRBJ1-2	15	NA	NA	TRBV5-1	CASSRLTRAIYGYTF	TGCGCCAGCAGCCGGCTGACACGAGCGATTTATGGCTACACCTTC
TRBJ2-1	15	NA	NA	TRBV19	CASSIEGWGLNEQFF	TGTGCCAGTAGTATAGAGGGATGGGGGCTCAATGAGCAGTTCTTC
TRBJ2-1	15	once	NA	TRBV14	CASSQARVSYNEQFF	TGTGCCAGCAGCCAAGCCAGGGTCTCCTACAATGAGCAGTTCTTC
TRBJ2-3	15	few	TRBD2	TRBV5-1	CASSFQAGGTDTQYF	TGCGCCAGCAGCTTCCAGGCGGGAGGGACAGATACGCAGTATTTT
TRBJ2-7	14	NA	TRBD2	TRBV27	CASSRAGVSYEQYF	TGTGCCAGCAGTCGAGCGGGAGTAAGCTACGAGCAGTACTTC
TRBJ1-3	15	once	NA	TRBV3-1	CASSNYPGQSASIYF	TGTGCCAGCAGCAATTACCCTGGACAGTCCGCCTCCATATATTTT
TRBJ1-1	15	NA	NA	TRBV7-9	CASSLARNRATEAFF	TGTGCCAGCAGCTTAGCTAGAAACAGGGCGACTGAAGCTTTCTTT
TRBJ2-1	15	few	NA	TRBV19	CASNLLGGGYNEQFF	TGTGCCAGTAATCTTCTGGGGGGCGGCTACAATGAGCAGTTCTTC
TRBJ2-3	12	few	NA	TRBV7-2	CASSSRGYTQYF	TGTGCCAGCAGCTCACGGGGTTATACGCAGTATTTT
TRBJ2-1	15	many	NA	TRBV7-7	CASSSEGIGDNEQFF	TGTGCCAGCAGCTCTGAAGGAATCGGTGACAATGAGCAGTTCTTC
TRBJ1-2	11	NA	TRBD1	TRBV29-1	CSASGQGADTF	TGCAGCGCTAGTGGACAGGGGGCGGACACCTTC
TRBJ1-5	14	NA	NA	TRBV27	CASSLTRGGQPQHF	TGTGCCAGCAGTTTAACCAGAGGCGGTCAGCCCCAGCATTTT
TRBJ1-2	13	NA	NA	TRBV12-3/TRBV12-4	CASSKGYFGGYTF	TGTGCCAGCAGTAAAGGGTATTTTGGTGGCTACACCTTC
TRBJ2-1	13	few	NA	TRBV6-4	CASSDTTDTSKFF	TGTGCCAGCAGTGACACGACTGATACCTCCAAGTTCTTC
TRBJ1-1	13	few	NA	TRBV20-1	CSAPGGSDTEAFF	TGCAGTGCCCCCGGCGGGTCGGACACTGAAGCTTTCTTT
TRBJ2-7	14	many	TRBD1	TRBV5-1	CASSLWDRDHEQYF	TGCGCCAGCAGCTTGTGGGACAGGGACCACGAGCAGTACTTC
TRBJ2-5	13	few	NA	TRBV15	CATSRIGLETQYF	TGTGCCACCAGCAGAATAGGGCTGGAGACCCAGTACTTC
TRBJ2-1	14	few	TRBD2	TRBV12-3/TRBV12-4	CASSDRTSGVEQFF	TGTGCCAGCAGTGACAGGACTAGCGGAGTTGAGCAGTTCTTC
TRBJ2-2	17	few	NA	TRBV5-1	CASFSNPGTENTGELFF	TGCGCCAGTTTTTCCAACCCCGGGACGGAGAACACCGGGGAGCTGTTTTTT
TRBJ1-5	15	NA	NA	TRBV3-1	CASSHSTGGGQPQHF	TGTGCCAGCAGCCATTCAACAGGAGGTGGGCAGCCCCAGCATTTT
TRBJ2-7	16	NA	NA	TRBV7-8	CASSSVGGSSRYEQYF	TGTGCCAGCAGCTCAGTAGGGGGGTCGTCCCGCTACGAGCAGTACTTC
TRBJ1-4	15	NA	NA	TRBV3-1	CASSPSRATNEKLFF	TGTGCCAGCAGCCCTTCACGAGCAACTAATGAAAAACTGTTTTTT
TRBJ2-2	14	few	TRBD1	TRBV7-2	CASSEQGVSGELFF	TGTGCCAGCAGCGAACAGGGGGTATCCGGGGAGCTGTTTTTT
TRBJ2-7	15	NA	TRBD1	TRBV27	CASTGGQGFTYEQYF	TGTGCCAGCACCGGTGGACAGGGATTCACCTACGAGCAGTACTTC
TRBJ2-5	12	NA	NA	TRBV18	CASSPPFETQYF	TGTGCCAGCTCACCACCGTTTGAGACCCAGTACTTC
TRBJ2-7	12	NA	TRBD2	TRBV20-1	CSAERDPYEQYF	TGCAGTGCCGAGCGGGATCCATACGAGCAGTACTTC
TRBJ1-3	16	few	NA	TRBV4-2	CASSQGPRETGNTIYF	TGTGCCAGCAGCCAAGGTCCCAGGGAAACTGGAAACACCATATATTTT
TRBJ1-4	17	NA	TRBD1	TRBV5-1	CASSPTVSGTGFEKLFF	TGCGCCAGCAGTCCCACCGTGAGCGGGACAGGATTTGAAAAACTGTTTTTT
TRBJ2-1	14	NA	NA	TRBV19	CASSTRTSYNEQFF	TGTGCCAGTAGTACACGGACCAGCTACAATGAGCAGTTCTTC